A single sample is the source of the 9 T cell receptor beta chains below, sequenced in a study of shared clonotypes between healthy human individuals. The method was immunoSEQ multiplex PCR; TCRdb's version includes in-frame clones alone and lacks a portion of them. The sample has over 850,000 clones; 75% to 85% are singletons. Sequencing used memory CD4+ T cells from PBMCs. Regarding subset: CD45RA-negative fraction. The receptors come from a man between 18 and 29 years old in good health. Some clones in this sample may be carry-over from other donors' samples.

J is TRBJ2-1 and V is TRBV9, with 15 bases identical to TRBD2. The CDR3 is made up of 14 amino acids. V lost 3 bases, J lost 9 bases, and 1 base stayed unmatched. CDR1 and CDR2 from the germline V gene are SGDLS and YYNGEE. CDR3 coding DNA: TGTGCCAGCAGCGGGACTAGCGGGAGGGGTGAGCAGTTCTTC. Protein product: CASSGTSGRGEQFF.

V and J are TRBV6-1 and TRBJ2-7, with D possibly matching TRBD1 (6 bases). With 6 bases removed from V and 0 bases from J, the gap between germline ends came to 15 bases. CDR1 and CDR2 from the germline V gene are MNHNS and SASEGT. The CDR3 runs 15 residues. DNA of the CDR3: TGTGCCAGCAGCCTAGGGCAGGGGAGCTCCTACGAGCAGTACTTC. Translated: CASSLGQGSSYEQYF.

CDR3 in amino acids: CASSEGGRSSNQPQHF. The CDR3 DNA sequence: TGTGCCAGCAGTGAGGGGGGACGCTCAAGCAATCAGCCCCAGCATTTT. The chain couples TRBV28 to TRBJ1-5, with a possible D match to TRBD1 (6 bases). The CDR3 length is 16 residues. The ends were cut back, 5 bases at V and 1 base at J, with 15 bases in the middle. The germline V gene encodes CDR1 MDHEN and CDR2 SYDVKM.

V is TRBV10-3 and J is TRBJ2-1; TRBD2 matches 15 bases. Losses at the gene ends were 5 bases for V and 7 bases for J; bases not matched to a gene: 6. This CDR3 has 16 amino acids. The germline CDR1 and CDR2 sequences are ENHRY and SYGVKD. The DNA for the CDR3 is TGTGCCATCAGTCTGGGACTAGCGGGAGGTACTAATGAGCAGTTCTTC. This sequence encodes CAISLGLAGGTNEQFF.

This chain connects TRBV7-9 to TRBJ1-1; 7 bases agree with TRBD1. The CDR3 covers 17 residues. Germline lookup yields CDR1 SEHNR and CDR2 FQNEAQ (reference sequence). The V and J ends lost 5 bases and 1 base, in that order; junction bases with no gene match: 13. The CDR3 loop is CASSPRVRQGGNTEAFF. CDR3 bases: TGTGCCAGCAGCCCAAGGGTTCGACAGGGTGGGAACACTGAAGCTTTCTTT.

J is TRBJ2-4 and V is TRBV7-9, with 8 bases fitting TRBD1. With V trimmed by 4 bases and J by 0 bases, 5 bases remained unmatched. The germline gives CDR1 SEHNR, CDR2 FQNEAQ (reference sequence). The CDR3 consists of 16 residues. The CDR3 is CASSSGQGIAKNIQYF. The CDR3 bases are TGTGCCAGCAGCTCCGGACAGGGAATAGCCAAAAACATTCAGTACTTC.

This chain uses TRBV9 with TRBJ1-2; TRBD1 matches at 8 bases. Unmatched junction bases numbered 7, after V lost 3 bases and J lost 3 bases. There are 15 residues in the CDR3. Germline loops: CDR1 SGDLS, CDR2 YYNGEE. CDR3 amino acids: CASSEGQATYYGYTF. The DNA for the CDR3 is TGTGCCAGCAGCGAGGGACAGGCGACATACTATGGCTACACCTTC. Variable domain in full (rest from reference TRBV9 and TRBJ1-2): DSGVTQTPKHLITATGQRVTLRCSPRSGDLSVYWYQQSLDQGLQFLIQYYNGEERAKGNILERFSAQQFPDLHSELNLSSLELGDSALYFCASSEGQATYYGYTFGSGTRLTVV.

The chain employs TRBV5-4 and TRBJ2-6; D call uncertain. Germline V gene sequence: CDR1 SGHNT, CDR2 YYREEE (reference sequence). The V end lost 3 bases, the J end lost 3 bases, and 7 bases lay between the germline ends. CDR3 length: 14 amino acids. The CDR3 is CASSSKNGANVLTF. The CDR3 DNA follows: TGTGCCAGCAGCTCGAAGAATGGGGCCAACGTCCTGACTTTC.

The V and J genes are TRBV29-1 and TRBJ1-2; D might be TRBD1 (6 bases). The CDR3 totals 13 residues. Trimming left V 7 bases short and J 7 bases short, with 19 bases between. The germline V gene has CDR1 SQVTM and CDR2 ANQGSEA. The CDR3 loop is CSAGGGDRIGYTF. In DNA form, the CDR3 reads TGCAGCGCTGGAGGGGGGGATCGAATTGGCTACACCTTC.